These 18 T cell receptor beta chains share one sample of origin, sequenced in a study of cytomegalovirus exposure and HLA in healthy donors. It was with 60 Vbeta and 13 Jbeta primers that the PCR ran. Sequenced by immunoSEQ multiplex PCR; TCRdb stores in-frame clones only, minus some. The top ten hold more than 9% of the sample, which has about 97,000 clones, 75% seen once. Sequenced sample: PBMCs. All receptors come from a man aged 45-65 years in good health and CMV-seronegative.

The chain carries TRBV5-1 and TRBJ2-1; 15 bases line up with TRBD2. This CDR3 region has 17 residues. V was clipped by 4 bases and J by 9 bases; unmatched bases: 11. CDR1 is SGHRS and CDR2 is YFSETQ in the germline V gene. The CDR3 region is CASSPDSGGLAGGEQFF. The CDR3 DNA reads as TGCGCCAGCAGCCCAGATTCGGGGGGACTAGCGGGAGGTGAGCAGTTCTTC.

This sequence joins TRBV6-1 and TRBJ1-1, with D possibly TRBD1 on 6 matching bases. Trimming shortened V by 7 bases and J by 2 bases, and 14 bases separated the two germline ends. The germline V gene has CDR1 MNHNS and CDR2 SASEGT. CDR3 length equals 14 residues. CDR3 nucleotide sequence: TGTGCCAGCATTATAGGACAGACCAACACTGAAGCTTTCTTT. Translated, it gives CASIIGQTNTEAFF.

This clone was picked up one time. CDR3 amino acids: CASSHSLSTDTQYF. The CDR3 region has the DNA TGCGCCAGCAGCCACAGTCTTTCCACAGATACGCAGTATTTT. V and J are TRBV4-1 and TRBJ2-3; D is uncertain. V lost 3 bases, J lost 2 bases, and 9 bases lay in between. This CDR3 contains 14 residues. Germline V gives CDR1 MGHRA, CDR2 YSYEKL.

CDR3 sequence reads: CASSLGQNPNQPQHF. Written as DNA, the CDR3 is TGTGCCAGCAGTCTAGGACAGAATCCCAATCAGCCCCAGCATTTT. The genes are TRBV6-6 and TRBJ1-5, with D perhaps matching TRBD1 (6 bases). Germline lookup yields CDR1 MNHNY and CDR2 SVGAGI (reference sequence). The ends were cut back, 5 bases at V and 3 bases at J, with 14 bases in the middle. The CDR3 has 15 residues.

This clone came up a few times. The CDR3 is CASSEPGTATSYEQYF. CDR3 coding DNA: TGCGCCAGCAGTGAGCCCGGGACAGCCACCTCCTACGAGCAGTACTTC. The rearrangement uses TRBV10-2 and TRBJ2-7; TRBD1 matches at 7 bases. J gave up 0 bases and V 2 bases, and 7 bases lay outside the gene matches. The CDR3 runs to 16 residues. Germline V lookup: CDR1 WSHSY, CDR2 SAAADI.

This clone was counted between two and nine times. This chain links TRBV2 with TRBJ1-3, with D uncertain. V was cut by 11 bases and J by 8 bases, with 16 bases left in between. In germline, CDR1 is SNHLY, CDR2 FYNNEI. The CDR3 contains 12 residues. In DNA form, the CDR3 reads TGTGCCTCGGGAGGTCAAGGAGACACCATATATTTT. Amino acid sequence: CASGGQGDTIYF.

The chain couples TRBV4-3 to TRBJ2-7, with 9 bases that match TRBD1. CDR1 is LGHNA, CDR2 YSLEER, per germline. This CDR3 has 16 residues. The junction had 10 bases not matched to a gene; V was cut back by 1 base and J by 6 bases. This CDR3 is CASSQATGTGRSEQYF. DNA of the CDR3: TGCGCCAGCAGCCAAGCTACCGGGACAGGGCGGTCCGAGCAGTACTTC.

The chain has TRBV7-9 and TRBJ1-5; D gene ambiguous. Between the trimmed V and J ends, which lost 2 bases and 4 bases, there was a span of 9 bases. Germline V gene sequence: CDR1 SEHNR, CDR2 FQNEAQ (reference sequence). This CDR3 has 14 residues. The CDR3 loop reads CASSLSTPNQPQHF. CDR3 nucleotide sequence: TGTGCCAGCAGCTTATCGACACCGAATCAGCCCCAGCATTTT. Full variable domain (remainder filled in from reference TRBV7-9 and TRBJ1-5): DTGVSQNPRHKITKRGQNVTFRCDPISEHNRLYWYRQTLGQGPEFLTYFQNEAQLEKSRLLSDRFSAERPKGSFSTLEIQRTEQGDSAMYLCASSLSTPNQPQHFGDGTRLSIL.

The chain combines TRBV5-4 with TRBJ1-5; a weak D match, TRBD1 (5 bases). Trimming removed 0 bases from V and 6 bases from J, with 10 bases in between. The germline V gene encodes CDR1 SGHNT and CDR2 YYREEE (reference sequence). The CDR3 runs 14 residues. Here the CDR3 reads CASSLGVQGQPQHF. For the CDR3, the DNA is TGTGCCAGCAGCTTGGGCGTTCAGGGTCAGCCCCAGCATTTT.

This chain connects TRBV19 to TRBJ1-2; no clear D. The CDR3 is 13 amino acids. Germline CDR1 is LNHDA and CDR2 is SQIVND (reference sequence). V was shortened by 0 bases and J by 4 bases, with 6 bases between the two germline ends. DNA for the CDR3: TGTGCCAGTAGTATAGACAGAATCTATGGCTACACCTTC. It translates to CASSIDRIYGYTF. Full variable domain (remainder filled in from reference TRBV19 and TRBJ1-2): DGGITQSPKYLFRKEGQNVTLSCEQNLNHDAMYWYRQDPGQGLRLIYYSQIVNDFQKGDIAEGYSVSREKKESFPLTVTSAQKNPTAFYLCASSIDRIYGYTFGSGTRLTVV.

This clone showed up just a few times. The gene calls are TRBV11-3 and TRBJ2-1; 8 bases fit TRBD2. This CDR3 is 15 amino acids long. The V and J ends lost 4 bases and 2 bases, in that order; junction bases with no gene match: 4. Germline values: CDR1 SGHNT, CDR2 YENEEA. The CDR3 region is CASSSRGAPYNEQFF. CDR3 nucleotide sequence: TGTGCCAGCAGCTCGCGGGGGGCCCCCTACAATGAGCAGTTCTTC.

V is TRBV7-2 and J is TRBJ2-1, with TRBD2 matching 14 bases. The CDR3 runs to 17 residues. Germline V gene lookup returns CDR1 SGHTA and CDR2 FQGNSA. Trimming removed 1 base from V and 10 bases from J; junction bases left unmatched: 9. CDR3 loop: CASSLEGTSGRSGEQFF. CDR3 nucleotides: TGTGCCAGCAGCTTAGAAGGGACTAGCGGGAGAAGCGGCGAGCAGTTCTTC.

The genes are TRBV28 and TRBJ1-5, with D maybe TRBD1 (5 bases). V lost 8 bases and J 0 bases, leaving 11 bases between the germline ends. Germline V gene lookup returns CDR1 MDHEN and CDR2 SYDVKM. The CDR3 has 14 residues. CDR3 sequence: CASRTPYSNQPQHF. The CDR3 DNA reads as TGTGCCAGCCGGACACCATATAGCAATCAGCCCCAGCATTTT.

This chain joins TRBV28 and TRBJ1-4; maybe TRBD1 (5 bases). The V and J ends lost 7 bases and 8 bases respectively, with 14 bases between them. The CDR3 is 13 amino acids. Germline CDR1 and CDR2: MDHEN and SYDVKM. The CDR3 sequence: CASTPGGDEKLFF. The DNA of the CDR3 is TGTGCCAGCACCCCGGGGGGGGACGAAAAACTGTTTTTT. Combining the CDR3 with reference TRBV28 and TRBJ1-4 gives the whole variable domain DVKVTQSSRYLVKRTGEKVFLECVQDMDHENMFWYRQDPGLGLRLIYFSYDVKMKEKGDIPEGYSVSREKKERFSLILESASTNQTSMYLCASTPGGDEKLFFGSGTQLSVL.

This chain connects TRBV21-1 to TRBJ2-3; TRBD2 reflects the table's D call only, with no check against the DNA. TRBV21-1 is a listed pseudogene. CDR3 length: 16 residues. The DNA for the CDR3 is TGTGCCAGCAGCAAAGGACTAGCGGGTTACACAGATACGCAGTATTTT. Protein sequence: CASSKGLAGYTDTQYF.

The V and J genes are TRBV5-1 and TRBJ2-1, with D hard to call. The V gene lost 2 bases and the J gene lost 10 bases, with 7 bases spanning the gap. This CDR3 is built from 11 residues. The V gene's germline CDR1 is SGHRS and CDR2 YFSETQ. The CDR3 region is CASSFSREQFF. Here the CDR3 DNA reads TGCGCCAGCAGCTTCTCCAGAGAGCAGTTCTTC.

The chain couples TRBV6-5 to TRBJ2-7; weak D call: TRBD2 (7 bases). The CDR3 has 13 residues. CDR1 is MNHEY and CDR2 is SVGAGI in the germline V gene. V dropped 7 bases and J dropped 3 bases, with 13 bases sitting between them. The CDR3 DNA reads TGTGCCAGCATTGGCGGGGGCAGCTACGAGCAGTACTTC. The encoded protein is CASIGGGSYEQYF.

The chain joins TRBV30 to TRBJ1-1; the D gene is possibly TRBD1 (6 bases). Germline V gene sequence: CDR1 GTSNPN, CDR2 SVGIG (reference sequence). Trimming cost V 6 bases and J 6 bases, with 11 bases left between them. This CDR3 region has 11 residues. The CDR3 DNA sequence: TGTGCCTGTTTCAGGGGCGCTGAAGCTTTCTTT. It is translated as CACFRGAEAFF. The full variable domain, with the rest looked up from reference TRBV30 and TRBJ1-1, is SQTIHQWPATLVQPVGSPLSLECTVEGTSNPNLYWYRQAAGRGLQLLFYSVGIGQISSEVPQNLSASRPQDRQFILSSKKLLLSDSGFYLCACFRGAEAFFGQGTRLTVV.